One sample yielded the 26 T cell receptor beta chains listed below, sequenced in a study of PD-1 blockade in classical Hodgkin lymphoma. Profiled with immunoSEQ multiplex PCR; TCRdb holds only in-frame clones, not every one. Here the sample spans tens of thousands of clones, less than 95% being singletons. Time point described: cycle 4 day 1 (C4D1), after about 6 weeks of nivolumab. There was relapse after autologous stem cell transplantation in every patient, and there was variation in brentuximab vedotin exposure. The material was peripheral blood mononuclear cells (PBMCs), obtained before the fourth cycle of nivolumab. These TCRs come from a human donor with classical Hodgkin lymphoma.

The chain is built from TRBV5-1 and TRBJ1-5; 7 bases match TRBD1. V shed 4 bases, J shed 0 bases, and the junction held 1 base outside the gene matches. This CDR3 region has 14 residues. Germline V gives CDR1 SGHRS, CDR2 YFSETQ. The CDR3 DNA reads TGCGCCAGCAGCCGGGACAGTAGCAATCAGCCCCAGCATTTT. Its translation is CASSRDSSNQPQHF. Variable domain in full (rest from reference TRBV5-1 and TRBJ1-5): KAGVTQTPRYLIKTRGQQVTLSCSPISGHRSVSWYQQTPGQGLQFLFEYFSETQRNKGNFPGRFSGRQFSNSRSEMNVSTLELGDSALYLCASSRDSSNQPQHFGDGTRLSIL.

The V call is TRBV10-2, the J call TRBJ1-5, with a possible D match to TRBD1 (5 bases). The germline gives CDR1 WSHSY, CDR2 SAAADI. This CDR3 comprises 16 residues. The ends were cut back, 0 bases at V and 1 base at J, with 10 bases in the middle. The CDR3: CASSESNGDSNQPQHF. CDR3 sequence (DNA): TGCGCCAGCAGTGAGTCGAACGGGGACAGCAATCAGCCCCAGCATTTT.

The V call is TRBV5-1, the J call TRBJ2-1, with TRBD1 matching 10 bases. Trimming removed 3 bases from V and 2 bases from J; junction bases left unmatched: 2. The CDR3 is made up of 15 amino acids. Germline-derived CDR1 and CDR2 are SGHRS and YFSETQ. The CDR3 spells CASSSGTGAYNEQFF. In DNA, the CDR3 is TGCGCCAGCAGCTCCGGGACAGGGGCCTACAATGAGCAGTTCTTC.

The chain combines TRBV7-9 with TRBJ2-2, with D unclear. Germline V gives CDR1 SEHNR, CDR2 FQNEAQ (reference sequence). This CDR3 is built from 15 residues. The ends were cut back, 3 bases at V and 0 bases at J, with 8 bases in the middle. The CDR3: CASSFIMANTGELFF. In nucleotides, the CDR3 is TGTGCCAGCAGCTTCATAATGGCGAACACCGGGGAGCTGTTTTTT.

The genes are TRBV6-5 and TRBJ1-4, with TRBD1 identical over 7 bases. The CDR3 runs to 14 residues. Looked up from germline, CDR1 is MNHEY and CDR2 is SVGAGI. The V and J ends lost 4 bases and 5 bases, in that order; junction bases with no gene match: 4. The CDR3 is CASSWGQLNEKLFF. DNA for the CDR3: TGTGCCAGCAGTTGGGGACAGCTGAATGAAAAACTGTTTTTT.

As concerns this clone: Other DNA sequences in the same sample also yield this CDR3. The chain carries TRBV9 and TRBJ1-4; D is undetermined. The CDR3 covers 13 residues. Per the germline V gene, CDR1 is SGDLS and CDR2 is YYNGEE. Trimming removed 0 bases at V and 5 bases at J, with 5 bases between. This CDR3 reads CASSVGQNEKLFF. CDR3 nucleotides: TGTGCCAGCAGCGTAGGGCAGAATGAAAAACTGTTTTTT.

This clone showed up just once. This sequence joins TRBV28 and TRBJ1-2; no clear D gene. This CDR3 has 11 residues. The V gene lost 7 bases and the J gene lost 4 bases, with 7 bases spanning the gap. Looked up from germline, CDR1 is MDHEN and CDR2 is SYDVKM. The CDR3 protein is CASMISYGYTF. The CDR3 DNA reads TGTGCCAGCATGATCAGCTATGGCTACACCTTC.

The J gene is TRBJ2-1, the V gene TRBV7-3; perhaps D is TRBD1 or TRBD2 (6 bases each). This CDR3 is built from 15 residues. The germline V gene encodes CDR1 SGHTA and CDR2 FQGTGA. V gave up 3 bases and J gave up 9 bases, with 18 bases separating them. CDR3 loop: CASSFPGGGLAEQFF. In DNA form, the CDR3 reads TGTGCCAGCAGCTTCCCCGGGGGCGGGCTGGCTGAGCAGTTCTTC.

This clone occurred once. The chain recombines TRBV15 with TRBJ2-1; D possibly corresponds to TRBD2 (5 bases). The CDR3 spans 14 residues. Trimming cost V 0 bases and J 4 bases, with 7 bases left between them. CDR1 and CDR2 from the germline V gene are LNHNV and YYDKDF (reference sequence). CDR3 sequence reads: CATSREGGYNEQFF. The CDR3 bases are TGTGCCACCAGCAGAGAGGGCGGGTACAATGAGCAGTTCTTC. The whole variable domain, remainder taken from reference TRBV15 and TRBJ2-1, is DAMVIQNPRYQVTQFGKPVTLSCSQTLNHNVMYWYQQKSSQAPKLLFHYYDKDFNNEADTPDNFQSRRPNTSFCFLDIRSPGLGDTAMYLCATSREGGYNEQFFGPGTRLTVL.

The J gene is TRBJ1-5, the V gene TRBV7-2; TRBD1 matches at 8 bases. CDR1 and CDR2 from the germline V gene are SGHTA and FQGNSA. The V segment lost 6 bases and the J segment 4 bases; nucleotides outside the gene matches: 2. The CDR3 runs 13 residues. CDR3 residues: CASRRTGNQPQHF. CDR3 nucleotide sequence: TGTGCCAGCAGGAGGACAGGGAATCAGCCCCAGCATTTT.

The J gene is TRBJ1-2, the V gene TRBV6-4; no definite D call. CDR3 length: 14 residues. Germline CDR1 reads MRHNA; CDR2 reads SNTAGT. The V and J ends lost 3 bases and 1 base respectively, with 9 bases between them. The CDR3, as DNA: TGTGCCAGCAGTGAAGGGCCTTTTAACTATGGCTACACCTTC. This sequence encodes CASSEGPFNYGYTF.

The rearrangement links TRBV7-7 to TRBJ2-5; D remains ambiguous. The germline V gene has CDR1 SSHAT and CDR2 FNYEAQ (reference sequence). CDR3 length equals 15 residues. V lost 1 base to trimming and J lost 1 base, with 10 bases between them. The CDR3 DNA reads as TGTGCCAGCAGCTTAGGCGGCAGCTCCCAAGAGACCCAGTACTTC. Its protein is CASSLGGSSQETQYF.

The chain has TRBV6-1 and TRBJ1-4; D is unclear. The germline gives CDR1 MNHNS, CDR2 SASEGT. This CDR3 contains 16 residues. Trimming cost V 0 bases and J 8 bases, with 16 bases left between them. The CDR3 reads CASSEALRWGGEKLFF. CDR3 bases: TGTGCCAGCAGTGAAGCGCTTCGGTGGGGAGGGGAAAAACTGTTTTTT.

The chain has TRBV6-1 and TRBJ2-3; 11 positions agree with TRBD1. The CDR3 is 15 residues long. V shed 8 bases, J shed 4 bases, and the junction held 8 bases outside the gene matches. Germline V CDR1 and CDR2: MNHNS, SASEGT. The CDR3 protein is CASLEGQGVSDTQYF. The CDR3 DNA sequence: TGTGCCAGCCTGGAGGGACAGGGGGTATCAGATACGCAGTATTTT.

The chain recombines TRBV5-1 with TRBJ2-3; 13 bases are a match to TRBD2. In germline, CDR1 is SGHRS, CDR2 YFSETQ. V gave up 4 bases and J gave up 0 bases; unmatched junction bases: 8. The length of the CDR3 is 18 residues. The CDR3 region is CASSTGLAGKSSTDTQYF. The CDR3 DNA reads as TGCGCCAGCAGCACGGGACTAGCGGGGAAATCTAGCACAGATACGCAGTATTTT.

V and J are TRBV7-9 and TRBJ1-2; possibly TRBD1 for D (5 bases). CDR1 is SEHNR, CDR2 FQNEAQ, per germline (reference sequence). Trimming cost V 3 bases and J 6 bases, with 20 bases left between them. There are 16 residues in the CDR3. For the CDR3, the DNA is TGTGCCAGCAGCTTGGAAGTATTCGGCAGGGCCAATGGCTACACCTTC. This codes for CASSLEVFGRANGYTF.

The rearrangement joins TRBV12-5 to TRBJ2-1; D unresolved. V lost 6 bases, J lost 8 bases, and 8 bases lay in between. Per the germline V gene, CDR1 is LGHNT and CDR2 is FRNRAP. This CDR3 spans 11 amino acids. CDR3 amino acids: CASGPGYEQFF. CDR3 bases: TGTGCTAGTGGCCCCGGATATGAGCAGTTCTTC. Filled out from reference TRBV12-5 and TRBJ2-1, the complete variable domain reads DARVTQTPRHKVTEMGQEVTMRCQPILGHNTVFWYRQTMMQGLELLAYFRNRAPLDDSGMPKDRFSAEMPDATLATLKIQPSEPRDSAVYFCASGPGYEQFFGPGTRLTVL.

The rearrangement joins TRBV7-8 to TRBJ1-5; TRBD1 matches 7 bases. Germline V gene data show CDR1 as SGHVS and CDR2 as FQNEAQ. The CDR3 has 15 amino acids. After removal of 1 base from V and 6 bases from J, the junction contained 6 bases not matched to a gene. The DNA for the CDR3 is TGTGCCAGCAGCTTAGGGGATCAGGGGGGTCAGCCCCAGCATTTT. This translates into CASSLGDQGGQPQHF.

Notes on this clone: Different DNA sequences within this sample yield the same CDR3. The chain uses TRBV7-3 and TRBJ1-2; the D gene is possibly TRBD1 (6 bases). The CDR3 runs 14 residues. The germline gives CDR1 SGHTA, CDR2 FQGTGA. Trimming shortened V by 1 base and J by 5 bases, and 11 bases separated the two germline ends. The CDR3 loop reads CASSLKPGEYGYTF. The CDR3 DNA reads TGTGCCAGCAGCTTAAAACCAGGGGAATATGGCTACACCTTC. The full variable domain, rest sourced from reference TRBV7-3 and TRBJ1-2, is GAGVSQTPSNKVTEKGKYVELRCDPISGHTALYWYRQSLGQGPEFLIYFQGTGAADDSGLPNDRFFAVRPEGSVSTLKIQRTERGDSAVYLCASSLKPGEYGYTFGSGTRLTVV.

CDR3 loop: CASSLYSAGMQETQYF. The CDR3 DNA reads as TGTGCCAGCAGTTTATACTCCGCAGGGATGCAAGAGACCCAGTACTTC. This rearrangement joins TRBV27 to TRBJ2-5; D is possibly TRBD1 (5 bases). This CDR3 contains 16 residues. CDR1 is MNHEY, CDR2 SMNVEV, per germline (reference sequence). With 1 base removed from V and 2 bases from J, the gap between germline ends came to 14 bases.

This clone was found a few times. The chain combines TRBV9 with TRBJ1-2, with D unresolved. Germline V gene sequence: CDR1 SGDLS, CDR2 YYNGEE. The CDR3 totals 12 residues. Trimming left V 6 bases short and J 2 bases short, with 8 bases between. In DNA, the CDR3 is TGTGCCAGCACCGGTGGGAACTATGGCTACACCTTC. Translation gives CASTGGNYGYTF.

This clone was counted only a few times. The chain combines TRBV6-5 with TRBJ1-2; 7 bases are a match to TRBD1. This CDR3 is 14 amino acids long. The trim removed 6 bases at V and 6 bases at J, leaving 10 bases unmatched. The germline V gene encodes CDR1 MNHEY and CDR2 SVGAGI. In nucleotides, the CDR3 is TGTGCCAGCAGCCTCATAGGGACAGCGCATGGCTACACCTTC. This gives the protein CASSLIGTAHGYTF.

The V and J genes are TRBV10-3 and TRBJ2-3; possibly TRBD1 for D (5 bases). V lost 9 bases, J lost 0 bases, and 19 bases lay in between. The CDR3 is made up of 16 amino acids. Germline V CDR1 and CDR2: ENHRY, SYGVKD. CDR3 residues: CAIRRQSEPSTDTQYF. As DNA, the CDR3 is TGTGCCATACGAAGACAGTCGGAACCTAGCACAGATACGCAGTATTTT.

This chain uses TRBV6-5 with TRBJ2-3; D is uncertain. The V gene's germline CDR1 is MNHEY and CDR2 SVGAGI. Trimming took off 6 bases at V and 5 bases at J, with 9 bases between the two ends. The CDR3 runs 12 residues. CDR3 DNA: TGTGCCAGCAGCTGGACCGGAGATACGCAGTATTTT. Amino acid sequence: CASSWTGDTQYF.

The CDR3 here is CASTMTGIETQYF. CDR3 bases: TGTGCCAGCACTATGACAGGGATAGAGACCCAGTACTTC. The chain has TRBV6-5 and TRBJ2-5; 7 bases line up with TRBD1. In germline, CDR1 is MNHEY, CDR2 SVGAGI. Losses at the gene ends were 7 bases for V and 4 bases for J; bases not matched to a gene: 6. CDR3 size: 13 residues.

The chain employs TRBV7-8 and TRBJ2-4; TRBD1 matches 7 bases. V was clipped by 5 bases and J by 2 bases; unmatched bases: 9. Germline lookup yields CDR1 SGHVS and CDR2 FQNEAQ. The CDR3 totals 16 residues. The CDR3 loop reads CASSPTGYWTKNIQYF. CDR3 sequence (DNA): TGTGCCAGCAGCCCGACAGGGTATTGGACCAAAAACATTCAGTACTTC.